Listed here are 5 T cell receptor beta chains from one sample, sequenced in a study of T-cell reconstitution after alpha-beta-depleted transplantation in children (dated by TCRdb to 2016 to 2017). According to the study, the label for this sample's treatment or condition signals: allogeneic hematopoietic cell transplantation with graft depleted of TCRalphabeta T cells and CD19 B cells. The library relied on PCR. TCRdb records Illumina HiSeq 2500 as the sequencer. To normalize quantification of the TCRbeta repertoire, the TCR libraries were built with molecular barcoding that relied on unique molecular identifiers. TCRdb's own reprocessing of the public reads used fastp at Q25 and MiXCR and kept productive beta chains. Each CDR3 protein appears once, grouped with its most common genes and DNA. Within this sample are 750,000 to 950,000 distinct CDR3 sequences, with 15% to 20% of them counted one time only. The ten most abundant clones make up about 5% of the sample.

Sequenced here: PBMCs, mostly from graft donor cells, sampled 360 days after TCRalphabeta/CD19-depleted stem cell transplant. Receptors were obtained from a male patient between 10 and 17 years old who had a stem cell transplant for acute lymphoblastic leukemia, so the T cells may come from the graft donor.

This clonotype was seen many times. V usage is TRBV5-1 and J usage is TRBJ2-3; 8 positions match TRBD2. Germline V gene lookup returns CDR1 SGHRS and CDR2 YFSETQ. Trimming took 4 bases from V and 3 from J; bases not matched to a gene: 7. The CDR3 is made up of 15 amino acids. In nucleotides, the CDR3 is TGCGCCAGCAGCCTACGGGAGGGCGGGACAGATACGCAGTATTTT. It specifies CASSLREGGTDTQYF.

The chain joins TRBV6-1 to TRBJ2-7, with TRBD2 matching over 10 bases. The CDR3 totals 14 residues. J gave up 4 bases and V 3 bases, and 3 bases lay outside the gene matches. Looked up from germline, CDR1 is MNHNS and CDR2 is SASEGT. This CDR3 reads CASSDSSGSYEQYF. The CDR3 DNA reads TGTGCCAGCAGTGATTCTAGCGGGAGTTACGAGCAGTACTTC.

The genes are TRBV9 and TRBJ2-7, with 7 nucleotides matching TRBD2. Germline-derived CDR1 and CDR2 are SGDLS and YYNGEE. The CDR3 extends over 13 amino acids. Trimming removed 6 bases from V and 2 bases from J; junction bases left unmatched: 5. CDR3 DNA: TGTGCCAGCAACGGTGGGACTACCTACGAGCAGTACTTC. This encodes CASNGGTTYEQYF.

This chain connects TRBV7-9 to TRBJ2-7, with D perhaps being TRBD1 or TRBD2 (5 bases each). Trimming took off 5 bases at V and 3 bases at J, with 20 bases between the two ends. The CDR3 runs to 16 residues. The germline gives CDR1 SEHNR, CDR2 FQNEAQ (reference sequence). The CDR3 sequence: CASSREGTLLFYEQYF. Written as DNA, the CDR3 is TGTGCCAGCAGCCGAGAAGGGACCCTACTTTTCTACGAGCAGTACTTC.

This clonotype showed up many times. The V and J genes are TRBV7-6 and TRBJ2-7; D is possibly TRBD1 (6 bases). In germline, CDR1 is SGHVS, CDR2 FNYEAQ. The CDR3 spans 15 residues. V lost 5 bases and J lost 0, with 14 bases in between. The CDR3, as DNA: TGTGCCAGCAGCCCCGACAGGATTTTCTCCTACGAGCAGTACTTC. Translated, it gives CASSPDRIFSYEQYF.